This is a list of T cell receptor beta chains from one sample in a study of patients and donors after allogeneic stem cell transplantation. TCRdb used MiXCR to reprocess the RT-PCR reads, holding one entry per CDR3 protein. This repertoire shows about 160,000 distinct CDR3 sequences, roughly 24% found once; its top ten account for roughly 26%. The sequencing input was blood, either unsorted or a sorted T cell fraction (not recorded which). The receptors shown here come from a human donor who was either an allogeneic HSCT recipient or a stem cell or donor lymphocyte infusion donor (not recorded which). It is not recorded whose cells these are; they may come from a transplant donor. CDR3s include the opening cysteine and the closing phenylalanine or tryptophan. A D gene is named only where the DNA matches it firmly. A row's size may be missing; if present it is once, few, many or a size class.

d_call: NA; clone_size: few; j_call: TRBJ2-1; v_call: TRBV20-1; cdr3_nt: TGCAGTGCTAGAGATCGGAAGTACAATGAGCAGTTCTTC; cdr3_aa: CSARDRKYNEQFF
d_call: NA; clone_size: many; j_call: TRBJ1-5; v_call: TRBV15; cdr3_nt: TGTGCCACCAGCAGAGTGGAAGGAGCCCAGCATTTT; cdr3_aa: CATSRVEGAQHF
d_call: TRBD1; clone_size: NA; j_call: TRBJ2-7; v_call: TRBV27; cdr3_nt: TGTGCCAGCAGTTTTGGTGGACAGGGGTACTACGAGCAGTACTTC; cdr3_aa: CASSFGGQGYYEQYF
d_call: TRBD1; clone_size: few; j_call: TRBJ2-1; v_call: TRBV12-3/TRBV12-4; cdr3_nt: TGTGCCAGCAGTTTCCGACAGGGCGATGAGCAGTTCTTC; cdr3_aa: CASSFRQGDEQFF
d_call: NA; clone_size: once; j_call: TRBJ1-2; v_call: TRBV20-1; cdr3_nt: TGCAGTGCTAGAGATTCCCCAGGGCCCGCTCGCTACACCTTC; cdr3_aa: CSARDSPGPARYTF
d_call: NA; clone_size: NA; j_call: TRBJ1-2; v_call: TRBV5-1; cdr3_nt: TGCGCCAGCAGCTTGGGGCCGGGAGCCACTTCCTATGGCTACACCTTC; cdr3_aa: CASSLGPGATSYGYTF
d_call: TRBD1; clone_size: NA; j_call: TRBJ1-1; v_call: TRBV7-9; cdr3_nt: TGTGCCAGCAGCCAAGACAGGGGGCCGGCTTTCTTT; cdr3_aa: CASSQDRGPAFF
d_call: NA; clone_size: NA; j_call: TRBJ1-1; v_call: TRBV18; cdr3_nt: TGTGCCAGCTCACCACCGTCTGGGGGTACTGAAGCTTTCTTT; cdr3_aa: CASSPPSGGTEAFF
d_call: NA; clone_size: NA; j_call: TRBJ2-2; v_call: TRBV20-1; cdr3_nt: TGCAGTGCTCCCGCTGGTGGGGAGCTGTTTTTT; cdr3_aa: CSAPAGGELFF
d_call: NA; clone_size: few; j_call: TRBJ1-3; v_call: TRBV20-1; cdr3_nt: TGCAGTGCCCTATGGGCCCCTGGAAACACCATATATTTT; cdr3_aa: CSALWAPGNTIYF
d_call: TRBD1; clone_size: few; j_call: TRBJ2-7; v_call: TRBV10-3; cdr3_nt: TGTGCCATCAGTGGACAGGGAAGCTCCTACGAGCAGTACTTC; cdr3_aa: CAISGQGSSYEQYF
d_call: TRBD2; clone_size: few; j_call: TRBJ2-1; v_call: TRBV9; cdr3_nt: TGTGCCAGCAGCGTAGCAGGACTAGCGGGGGACAATGAGCAGTTCTTC; cdr3_aa: CASSVAGLAGDNEQFF
d_call: NA; clone_size: NA; j_call: TRBJ1-1; v_call: TRBV28; cdr3_nt: TGTGCCATCGCACATAGGTACAGGCTGGAAGCTTTCTTT; cdr3_aa: CAIAHRYRLEAFF
d_call: NA; clone_size: few; j_call: TRBJ1-1; v_call: TRBV7-9; cdr3_nt: TGTGCCAGCAGCTCCCCGGCAGGGATGAACACTGAAGCTTTCTTT; cdr3_aa: CASSSPAGMNTEAFF
d_call: NA; clone_size: NA; j_call: TRBJ1-1; v_call: TRBV5-1; cdr3_nt: TGCGCCAGCAGCTTCCCAGGGAACCCTGAAGCTTTCTTT; cdr3_aa: CASSFPGNPEAFF
d_call: NA; clone_size: few; j_call: TRBJ2-3; v_call: TRBV2; cdr3_nt: TGTGCCAGCATAGTAGGCACAGATACGCAGTATTTT; cdr3_aa: CASIVGTDTQYF
d_call: NA; clone_size: few; j_call: TRBJ2-1; v_call: TRBV7-8; cdr3_nt: TGTGCCAGCAGCTTAGTTTTTCCTGAGCAGTTCTTC; cdr3_aa: CASSLVFPEQFF
d_call: NA; clone_size: few; j_call: TRBJ1-2; v_call: TRBV5-1; cdr3_nt: TGCGCCAGCAGCCTCCCAGGGAACGGAGCACCAAACTATGGCTACACCTTC; cdr3_aa: CASSLPGNGAPNYGYTF
d_call: TRBD2; clone_size: NA; j_call: TRBJ2-2; v_call: TRBV6-5; cdr3_nt: TGTGCCAGCAGTTACAGACTAGCGGGATCCACCGGGGAGCTGTTTTTT; cdr3_aa: CASSYRLAGSTGELFF
d_call: NA; clone_size: few; j_call: TRBJ1-4; v_call: TRBV3-1; cdr3_nt: TGTGCCAGCAGCCAAGATGGGTACGGACTTTCAACTAATGAAAAACTGTTTTTT; cdr3_aa: CASSQDGYGLSTNEKLFF
d_call: NA; clone_size: few; j_call: TRBJ1-1; v_call: TRBV20-1; cdr3_nt: TGCAGTGCACCTGGGTATAACACTGAAGCTTTCTTT; cdr3_aa: CSAPGYNTEAFF
d_call: NA; clone_size: NA; j_call: TRBJ1-5; v_call: TRBV18; cdr3_nt: TGTGCCAGCTCACCACGGAACCTAGTAGTCTATCAGCCCCAGCATTTT; cdr3_aa: CASSPRNLVVYQPQHF
d_call: NA; clone_size: NA; j_call: TRBJ2-1; v_call: TRBV20-1; cdr3_nt: TGCAGTGCTAGAGTCAACAGGGCCTCCTACAATGAGCAGTTCTTC; cdr3_aa: CSARVNRASYNEQFF
d_call: TRBD1; clone_size: NA; j_call: TRBJ1-4; v_call: TRBV7-9; cdr3_nt: TGTGCCAGCAGCTCCGACAGGGGGGCACAAAAACTGTTTTTT; cdr3_aa: CASSSDRGAQKLFF
d_call: NA; clone_size: NA; j_call: TRBJ1-5; v_call: TRBV25-1; cdr3_nt: TGTGCCAGCAACAAGGGGGATCAGCCCCAGCATTTT; cdr3_aa: CASNKGDQPQHF
d_call: TRBD2; clone_size: few; j_call: TRBJ2-1; v_call: TRBV20-1; cdr3_nt: TGCAGTGCTAGCGCCGGGACTACTCCTCCTGAGCAGTTCTTC; cdr3_aa: CSASAGTTPPEQFF
d_call: NA; clone_size: few; j_call: TRBJ1-5; v_call: TRBV27; cdr3_nt: TGTGCCAGCAGTTCCAGGGTCTATAGCAATCAGCCCCAGCATTTT; cdr3_aa: CASSSRVYSNQPQHF